This T cell receptor beta chain derives from a study of blood T cell repertoires in COVID-19. Overall study: Sources were T cells, B-cell-depleted T cells, or PBMCs; the material itself was cDNA or gDNA.

This CDR3 comprises 13 residues. V lost 6 bases to trimming and J lost 2 bases, with 9 bases between them. CDR1 is SNHLY, CDR2 FYNNEI, per germline. The data were produced by immunoSEQ multiplex PCR, yet TCRdb's version contains in-frame clones alone and is incomplete. The sample gives 200,000 to 250,000 clones, approximately 82% of which show up once; roughly 1.4% is in the top ten. The sequenced sample was peripheral blood. V usage is TRBV2 and J usage is TRBJ2-3; possibly TRBD2 for D (5 bases). This receptor was identified in a middle-aged woman who had recovered from COVID-19. The chain's CDR3 is CASSFSDTDTQYF. CDR3 nucleotides: TGTGCCAGCAGCTTTAGCGACACAGATACGCAGTATTTT.